The entry below gives a single T cell receptor (beta chain) sequence along with its context. Its antigen is not known. The CDR3 extends over 14 amino acids. The V gene's germline CDR1 is SEHNR and CDR2 FQNEAQ (reference sequence). Researchers amplified the TCR beta CDR3 regions from RNA transcripts. The TCR CDR3 was amplified in a first-round RT-PCR using the HTBI primer set. A single record per CDR3 protein comes from TCRdb applying MiXCR to the multiplex PCR reads. The table has around 500,000 distinct CDR3 sequences, 22% seen once. Uncontrolled infection, other autoimmune disease, pregnancy or lactation excluded patients. The data stem from a study of T cells in Graves' hyperthyroidism and ophthalmopathy. Study findings and constraints: The majority of expanded thyroid clonotypes above 0.001 also appeared in blood. Ophthalmopathy and stable hyperthyroidism were separated by a 13 V-J model. In validation, the model predicted ophthalmopathy. These predictions came a median approximately 5.9 months before onset.

Specimen: blood. The TCR comes from an older woman with Graves' ophthalmopathy. V is TRBV7-9 and J is TRBJ2-3; D ambiguous. With the DNA end fitting TRBJ1-5 better, the J assignment may be wrong. CDR3 loop: CASSSLGRTDTQHF. CDR3 DNA: TGTGCCAGCAGCTCACTAGGTCGCACAGATACGCAGCATTTT.